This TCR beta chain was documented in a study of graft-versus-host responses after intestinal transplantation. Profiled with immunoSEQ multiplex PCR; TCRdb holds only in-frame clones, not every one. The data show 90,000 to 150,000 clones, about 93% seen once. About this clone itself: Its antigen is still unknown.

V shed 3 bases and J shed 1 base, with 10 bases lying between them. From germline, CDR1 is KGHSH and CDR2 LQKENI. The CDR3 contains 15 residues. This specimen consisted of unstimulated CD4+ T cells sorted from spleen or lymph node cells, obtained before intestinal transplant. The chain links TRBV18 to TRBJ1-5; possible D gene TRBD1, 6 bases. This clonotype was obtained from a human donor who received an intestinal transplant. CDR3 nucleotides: TGTGCCAGCTCACCCTTGACAGGCAGCAATCAGCCCCAGCATTTT. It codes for CASSPLTGSNQPQHF. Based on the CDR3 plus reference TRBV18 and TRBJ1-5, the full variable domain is NAGVMQNPRHLVRRRGQEARLRCSPMKGHSHVYWYRQLPEEGLKFMVYLQKENIIDESGMPKERFSAEFPKEGPSILRIQQVVRGDSAAYFCASSPLTGSNQPQHFGDGTRLSIL.